The clone carrying this TCR beta chain was observed many times. Its antigen is unknown. This sample is drawn from a study of Graves' ophthalmopathy and Graves' hyperthyroidism. Study findings and constraints: Most clonotypes expanded in thyroid above 0.001 frequency were present in blood too. Ophthalmopathy and stable hyperthyroidism were discriminated by a 13-signature model, with about 90% sensitivity and about 84% specificity.

Trimming removed 5 bases at V and 5 bases at J, with 16 bases between. Germline V gene lookup returns CDR1 MNHEY and CDR2 SVGEGT. CDR3 size: 15 residues. Transcripts of RNA were the source for amplifying TCR beta CDR3 regions. Scientists carried out first-round RT-PCR using HTBI primers and then a second-round multiplex PCR. Each CDR3 protein is one row after TCRdb ran MiXCR on the multiplex PCR reads. The top ten hold about 1.4% of the sample, which has 350,000 to 400,000 distinct CDR3 sequences, 18% seen once. Patients with other autoimmune diseases, uncontrolled infections, pregnancy or lactation were excluded. The diagnosis combined clinical symptoms, thyroxine, TRAb, thyroid ultrasound and orbital computed tomography scans.

The clonotype originates from a woman aged 18-29 years with Graves' ophthalmopathy. Sequencing input: peripheral blood. The rearrangement links TRBV6-2 or TRBV6-3 to TRBJ1-5, with D uncertain. The CDR3 region is CASSDPQVPDQPQHF. CDR3 nucleotides: TGTGCCAGCAGTGACCCCCAAGTACCCGATCAGCCCCAGCATTTT.